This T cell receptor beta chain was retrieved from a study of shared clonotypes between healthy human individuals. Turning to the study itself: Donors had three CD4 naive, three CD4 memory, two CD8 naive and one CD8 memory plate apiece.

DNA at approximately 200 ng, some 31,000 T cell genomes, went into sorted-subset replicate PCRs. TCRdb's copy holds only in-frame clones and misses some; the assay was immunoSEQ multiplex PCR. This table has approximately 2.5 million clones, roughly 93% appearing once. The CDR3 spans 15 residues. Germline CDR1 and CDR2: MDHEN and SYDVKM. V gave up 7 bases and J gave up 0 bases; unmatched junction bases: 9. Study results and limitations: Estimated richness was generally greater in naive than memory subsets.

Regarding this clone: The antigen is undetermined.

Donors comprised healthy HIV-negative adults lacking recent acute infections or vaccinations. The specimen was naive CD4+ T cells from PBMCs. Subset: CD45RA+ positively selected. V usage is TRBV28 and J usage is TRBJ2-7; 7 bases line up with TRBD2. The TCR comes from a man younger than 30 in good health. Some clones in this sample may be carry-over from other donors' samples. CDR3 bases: TGTGCCAGCATTATTTTACGGGAGGACTCCTACGAGCAGTACTTC. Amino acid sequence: CASIILREDSYEQYF.